What follows is one T cell receptor (beta chain) and its context. The antigen is unknown. Per sample, roughly 19,000 to 110,000 naive CD8+ cells were sorted. The entry originates in a study of naive CD8 T cells in extremely preterm neonates. Study results and limitations: Preterm neonates had significantly lower iChao1 richness than other age groups.

Trimming left V 0 bases short and J 5 bases short, with 13 bases between. Germline CDR1 is MGHRA and CDR2 is YSYEKL. The length of the CDR3 is 15 residues. TCRdb keeps only in-frame clones here, not all; method: immunoSEQ multiplex PCR. The profile shows about 5,000 clones, around 97% of them singletons. The receptor was isolated from a human donor in good health. Sequenced material: naive CD8+ T cells from blood. The rearrangement uses TRBV4-1 and TRBJ2-5, with a possible D match to TRBD1 (5 bases). DNA for the CDR3: TGCGCCAGCAGCCAAGACAGGGCCTTGGGGGAGACCCAGTACTTC. Its protein is CASSQDRALGETQYF.